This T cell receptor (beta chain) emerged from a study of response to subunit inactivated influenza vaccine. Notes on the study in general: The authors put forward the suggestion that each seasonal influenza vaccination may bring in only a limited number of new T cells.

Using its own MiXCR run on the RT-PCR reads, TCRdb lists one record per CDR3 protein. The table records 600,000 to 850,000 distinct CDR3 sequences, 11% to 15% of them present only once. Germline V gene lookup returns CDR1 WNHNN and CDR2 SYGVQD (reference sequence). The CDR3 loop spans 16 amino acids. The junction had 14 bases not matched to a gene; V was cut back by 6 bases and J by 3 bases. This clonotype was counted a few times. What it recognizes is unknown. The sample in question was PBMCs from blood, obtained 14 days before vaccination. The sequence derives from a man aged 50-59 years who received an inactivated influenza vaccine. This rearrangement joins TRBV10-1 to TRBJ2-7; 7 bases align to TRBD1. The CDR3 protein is CASSEDRSLGHYEQYF. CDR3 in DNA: TGCGCCAGCAGCGAGGACAGGAGTCTTGGGCACTACGAGCAGTACTTC.